This entry lists 9 T cell receptor beta chains sequenced from one sample in a study of tumour-infiltrating T cells in Burkitt lymphoma. The repertoire was sequenced with immunoSEQ multiplex PCR; TCRdb's copy has only in-frame clones and lacks some. The profile covers over a thousand clones, with more than 15% appearing a single time and 7.5% to 9% taken by the ten largest. Source material: tumor tissue. All receptors come from a human donor with Burkitt lymphoma.

The chain links TRBV12-5 to TRBJ1-1; unclear D gene. The CDR3 contains 15 residues. Deletions cut 1 base from V and 4 bases from J, with 13 bases between. Germline values: CDR1 LGHNT, CDR2 FRNRAP. Here the CDR3 reads CASGLDDKGGTEAFF. In nucleotides, the CDR3 is TGTGCTAGTGGTTTGGACGACAAGGGAGGCACTGAAGCTTTCTTT.

This clone was detected a few times. The chain uses TRBV7-2 and TRBJ2-3; tentatively, D is TRBD1 or TRBD2 (5 bases each). The CDR3 loop spans 15 amino acids. V was pared by 4 bases and J by 6 bases, with 17 bases between. The germline V gene encodes CDR1 SGHTA and CDR2 FQGNSA. CDR3 sequence reads: CASSSDSRGWDTQYF. The CDR3 coding sequence is TGTGCCAGCAGCTCCGATTCGAGGGGCTGGGATACGCAGTATTTT.

This clone was found a few times. The V call is TRBV7-9, the J call TRBJ2-5; 11 bases line up with TRBD2. This CDR3 has 15 amino acids. The ends lost 3 bases at V and 3 bases at J; junction bases unmatched: 3. The germline V gene encodes CDR1 SEHNR and CDR2 FQNEAQ (reference sequence). The CDR3 protein is CASSFGSGGEETQYF. The CDR3 region has the DNA TGTGCCAGCAGCTTTGGTAGCGGGGGGGAAGAGACCCAGTACTTC.

In its sample, this clone is large. CDR3 protein: CASRMGQKQPQHF. CDR3 DNA sequence: TGTGCCAGCAGGATGGGACAGAAGCAGCCCCAGCATTTT. The chain links TRBV2 to TRBJ1-5; 7 positions match TRBD1. Germline assignment: CDR1 SNHLY and CDR2 FYNNEI. The junction had 6 bases not matched to a gene; V was cut back by 6 bases and J by 7 bases. This CDR3 spans 13 amino acids. Full variable domain (missing parts from reference TRBV2 and TRBJ1-5): EPEVTQTPSHQVTQMGQEVILRCVPISNHLYFYWYRQILGQKVEFLVSFYNNEISEKSEIFDDQFSVERPDGSNFTLKIRSTKLEDSAMYFCASRMGQKQPQHFGDGTRLSIL.

In its sample, this clone was seen a few times. This chain uses TRBV9 with TRBJ1-2, with a tentative D call TRBD1 (5 bases). Germline V CDR1 and CDR2: SGDLS, YYNGEE. The CDR3 loop spans 13 amino acids. V was pared by 0 bases and J by 5 bases, with 8 bases between. CDR3 bases: TGTGCCAGCAGCGTAGTGGGGGGGTATGGCTACACCTTC. Encoded protein: CASSVVGGYGYTF.

This chain links TRBV6-4 with TRBJ2-1; D is possibly TRBD1 (6 bases). Trimming took off 6 bases at V and 7 bases at J, with 13 bases between the two ends. Per the germline V gene, CDR1 is MRHNA and CDR2 is SNTAGT. The CDR3 is 13 residues long. The CDR3 nucleotides read TGTGCCAGCAGCGAACGCAGGGGAAATGAGCAGTTCTTC. Its protein is CASSERRGNEQFF.

This clone showed up just a few times. The rearrangement links TRBV6-4 to TRBJ2-7; the D is unclear. This CDR3 is 14 amino acids long. V was cut by 2 bases and J by 7 bases, with 15 bases left in between. CDR1 is MRHNA, CDR2 SNTAGT, per germline. The chain's CDR3 is CASSDETTPYEQYV. The CDR3 DNA is TGTGCCAGCAGTGACGAAACTACCCCGTATGAGCAGTACGTC.

The rearrangement uses TRBV5-1 and TRBJ2-7; D not resolved. Trimming left V 4 bases short and J 0 bases short, with 14 bases between. The CDR3 length is 15 residues. Germline V CDR1 and CDR2: SGHRS, YFSETQ. The CDR3 here is CASSPTNSYSYEQYF. Here the CDR3 DNA reads TGCGCCAGCAGCCCAACCAACAGTTACTCCTACGAGCAGTACTTC.

This clone has only a few counts. This rearrangement joins TRBV29-1 to TRBJ1-2; tentative D call: TRBD1 (5 bases). V was cut by 3 bases and J by 5 bases, with 13 bases left in between. CDR1 SQVTM and CDR2 ANQGSEA come from the germline V gene. The CDR3 is made up of 13 amino acids. The CDR3 bases are TGCAGCGTTGAGGGGCTATTGGGGTATGGCTACACCTTC. Amino acids: CSVEGLLGYGYTF.